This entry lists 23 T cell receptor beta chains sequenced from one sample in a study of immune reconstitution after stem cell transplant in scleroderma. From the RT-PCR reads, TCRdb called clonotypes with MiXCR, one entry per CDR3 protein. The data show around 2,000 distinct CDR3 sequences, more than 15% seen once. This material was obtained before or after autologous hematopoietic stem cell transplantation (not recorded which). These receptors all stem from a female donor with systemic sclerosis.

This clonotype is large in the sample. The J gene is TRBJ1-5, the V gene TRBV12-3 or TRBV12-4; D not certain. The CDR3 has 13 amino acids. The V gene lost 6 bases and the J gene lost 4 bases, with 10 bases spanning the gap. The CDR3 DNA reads TGTGCCAGCAGCCAGAGGATTAATCAGCCCCAGCATTTT. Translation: CASSQRINQPQHF.

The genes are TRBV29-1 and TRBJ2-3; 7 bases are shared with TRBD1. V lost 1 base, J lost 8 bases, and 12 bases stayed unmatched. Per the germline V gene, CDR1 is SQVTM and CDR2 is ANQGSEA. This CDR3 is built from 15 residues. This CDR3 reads CSVEVTGELEGTQYF. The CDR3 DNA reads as TGCAGCGTTGAAGTTACAGGGGAGCTCGAGGGTACGCAGTATTTT.

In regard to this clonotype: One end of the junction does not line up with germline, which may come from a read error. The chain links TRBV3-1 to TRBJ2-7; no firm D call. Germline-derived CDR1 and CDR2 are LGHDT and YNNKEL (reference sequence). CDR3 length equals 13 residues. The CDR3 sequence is CASTQGVGGEQYF. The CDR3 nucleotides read TGTGCCAGCACCCAAGGAGTGGGTGGCGAGCAGTACTTC.

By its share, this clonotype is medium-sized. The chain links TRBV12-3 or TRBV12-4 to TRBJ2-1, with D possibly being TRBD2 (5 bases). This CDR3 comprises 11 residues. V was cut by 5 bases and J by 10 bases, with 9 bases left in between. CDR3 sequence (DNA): TGTGCCAGCAGTACGAGGGTAGAGCAGTTCTTC. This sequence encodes CASSTRVEQFF.

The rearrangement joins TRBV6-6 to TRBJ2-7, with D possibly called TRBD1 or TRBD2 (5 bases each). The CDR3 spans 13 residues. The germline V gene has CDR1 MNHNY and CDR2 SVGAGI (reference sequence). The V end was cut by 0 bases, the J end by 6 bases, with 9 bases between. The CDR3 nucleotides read TGTGCCAGCAGTTACTCGGGGGTAGGCGAGCAGTACTTC. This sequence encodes CASSYSGVGEQYF.

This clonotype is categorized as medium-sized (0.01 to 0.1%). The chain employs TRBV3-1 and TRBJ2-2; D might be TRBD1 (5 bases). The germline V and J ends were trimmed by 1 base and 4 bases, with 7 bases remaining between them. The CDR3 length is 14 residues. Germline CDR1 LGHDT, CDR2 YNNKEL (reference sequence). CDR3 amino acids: CASSQGTSTGELFF. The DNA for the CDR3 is TGTGCCAGCAGCCAAGGGACATCCACCGGGGAGCTGTTTTTT. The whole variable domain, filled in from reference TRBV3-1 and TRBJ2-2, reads DTAVSQTPKYLVTQMGNDKSIKCEQNLGHDTMYWYKQDSKKFLKIMFSYNNKELIINETVPNRFSPKSPDKAHLNLHINSLELGDSAVYFCASSQGTSTGELFFGEGSRLTVL.

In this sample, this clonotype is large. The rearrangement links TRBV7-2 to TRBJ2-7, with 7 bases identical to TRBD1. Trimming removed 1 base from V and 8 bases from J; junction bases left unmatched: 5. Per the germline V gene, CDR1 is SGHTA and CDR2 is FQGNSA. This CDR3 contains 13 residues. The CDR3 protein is CASSLGQGDKQYF. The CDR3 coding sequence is TGTGCCAGCAGCTTAGGTCAGGGGGACAAGCAGTACTTC.

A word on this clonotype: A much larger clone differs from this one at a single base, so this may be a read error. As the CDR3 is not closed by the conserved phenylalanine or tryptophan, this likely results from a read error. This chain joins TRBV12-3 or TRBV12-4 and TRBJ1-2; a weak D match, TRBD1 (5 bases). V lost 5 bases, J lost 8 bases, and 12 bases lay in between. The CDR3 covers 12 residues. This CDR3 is CASSKGPGGYTL. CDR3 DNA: TGTGCCAGCAGTAAGGGTCCAGGGGGCTACACCCTC.

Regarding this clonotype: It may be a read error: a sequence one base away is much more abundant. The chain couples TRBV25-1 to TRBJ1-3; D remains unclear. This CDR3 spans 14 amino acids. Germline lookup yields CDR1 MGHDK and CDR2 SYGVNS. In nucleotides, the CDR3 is TGTGCCAGCAGTGAATTGGACTCTGGAAGCACCATATATTTT. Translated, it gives CASSELDSGSTIYF.

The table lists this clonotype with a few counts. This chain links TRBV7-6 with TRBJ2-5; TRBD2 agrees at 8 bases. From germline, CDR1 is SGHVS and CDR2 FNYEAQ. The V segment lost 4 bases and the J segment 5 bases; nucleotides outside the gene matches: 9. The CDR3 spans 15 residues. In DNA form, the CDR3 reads TGTGCCAGCAGCTCCAATTCGGGGGGGTCGGAGACCCAGTACTTC. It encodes CASSSNSGGSETQYF.

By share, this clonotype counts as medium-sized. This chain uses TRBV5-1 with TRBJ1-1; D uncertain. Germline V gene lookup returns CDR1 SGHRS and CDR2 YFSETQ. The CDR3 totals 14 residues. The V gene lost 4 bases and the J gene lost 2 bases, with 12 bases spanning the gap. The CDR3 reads CASSATRSNTEAFF. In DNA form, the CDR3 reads TGCGCCAGCAGCGCGACACGGTCTAACACTGAAGCTTTCTTT.

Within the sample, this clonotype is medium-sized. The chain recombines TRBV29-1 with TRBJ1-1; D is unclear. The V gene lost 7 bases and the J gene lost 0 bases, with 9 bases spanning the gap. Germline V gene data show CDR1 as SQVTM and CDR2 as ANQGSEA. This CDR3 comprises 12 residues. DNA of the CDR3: TGCAGCGCAGTGACCTTGAACACTGAAGCTTTCTTT. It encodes CSAVTLNTEAFF.

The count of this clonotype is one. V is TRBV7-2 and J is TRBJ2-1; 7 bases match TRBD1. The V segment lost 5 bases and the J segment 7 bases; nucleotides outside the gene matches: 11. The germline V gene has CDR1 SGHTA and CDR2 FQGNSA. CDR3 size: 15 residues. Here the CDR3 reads CASSARQGGLNEQFF. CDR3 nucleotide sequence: TGTGCCAGCAGCGCGAGACAGGGCGGGCTGAATGAGCAGTTCTTC.

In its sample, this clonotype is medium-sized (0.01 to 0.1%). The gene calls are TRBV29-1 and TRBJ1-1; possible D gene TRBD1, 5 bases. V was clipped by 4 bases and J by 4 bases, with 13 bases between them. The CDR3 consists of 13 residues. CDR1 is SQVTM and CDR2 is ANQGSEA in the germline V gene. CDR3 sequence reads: CSVVFGAGTEAFF. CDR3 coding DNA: TGCAGCGTTGTTTTTGGGGCAGGCACTGAAGCTTTCTTT.

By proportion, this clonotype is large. The CDR3 coding sequence is TGTGCCAGCAGCTTAGCCGTGGGGAGCTCCTACAATGAGCAGTTCTTC. Translating gives CASSLAVGSSYNEQFF. This rearrangement joins TRBV7-9 to TRBJ2-1, with a possible D match to TRBD2 (5 bases). This CDR3 is 16 amino acids long. Germline CDR1 SEHNR, CDR2 FQNEAQ (reference sequence). V was shortened by 0 bases and J by 0 bases, with 9 bases between the two germline ends.

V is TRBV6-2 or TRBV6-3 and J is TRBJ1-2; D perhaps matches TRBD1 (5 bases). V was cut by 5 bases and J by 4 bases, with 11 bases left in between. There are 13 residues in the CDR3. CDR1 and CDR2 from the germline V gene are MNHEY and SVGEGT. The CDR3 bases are TGTGCCAGCAGTGATCAGGGAGGCTATGGCTACACCTTC. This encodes CASSDQGGYGYTF.

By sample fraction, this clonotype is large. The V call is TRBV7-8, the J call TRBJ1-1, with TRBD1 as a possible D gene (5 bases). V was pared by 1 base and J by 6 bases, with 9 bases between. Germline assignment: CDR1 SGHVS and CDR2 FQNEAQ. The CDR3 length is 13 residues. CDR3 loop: CASSLGGSPEAFF. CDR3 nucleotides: TGTGCCAGCAGCTTAGGGGGGAGCCCTGAAGCTTTCTTT. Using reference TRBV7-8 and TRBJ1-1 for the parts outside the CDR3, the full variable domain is GAGVSQSPRYKVAKRGQDVALRCDPISGHVSLFWYQQALGQGPEFLTYFQNEAQLDKSGLPSDRFFAERPEGSVSTLKIQRTQQEDSAVYLCASSLGGSPEAFFGQGTRLTVV.

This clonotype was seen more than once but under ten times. CDR3 coding DNA: TGTGCCAGCAGTTTAACGGGGTCCACAGATACGCAGTATTTT. Its protein product is CASSLTGSTDTQYF. The chain carries TRBV12-3 or TRBV12-4 and TRBJ2-3, with D possibly matching TRBD2 (5 bases). V gave up 2 bases and J gave up 2 bases, with 8 bases separating them. The CDR3 length is 14 residues.

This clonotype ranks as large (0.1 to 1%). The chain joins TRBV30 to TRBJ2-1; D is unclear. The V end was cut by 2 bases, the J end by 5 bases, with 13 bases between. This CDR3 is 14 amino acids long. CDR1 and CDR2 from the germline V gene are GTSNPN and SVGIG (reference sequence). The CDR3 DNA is TGTGCCTGGAGTCCCATAATGCCCAACAATGAGCAGTTCTTC. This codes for CAWSPIMPNNEQFF.

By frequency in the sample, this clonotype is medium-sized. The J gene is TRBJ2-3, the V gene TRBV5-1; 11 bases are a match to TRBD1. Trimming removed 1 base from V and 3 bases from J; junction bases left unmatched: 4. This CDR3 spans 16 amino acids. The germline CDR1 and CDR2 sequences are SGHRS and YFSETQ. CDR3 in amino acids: CASSLMGTGGTDTQYF. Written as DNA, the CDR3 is TGCGCCAGCAGCTTGATGGGGACAGGGGGGACAGATACGCAGTATTTT.

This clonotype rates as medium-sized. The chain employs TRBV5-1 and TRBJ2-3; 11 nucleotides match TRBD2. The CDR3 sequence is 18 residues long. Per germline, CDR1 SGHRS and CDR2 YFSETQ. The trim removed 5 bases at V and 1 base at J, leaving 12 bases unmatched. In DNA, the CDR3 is TGCGCCAGCAGTTCGAGTAGCGGGGGGGCAGTAGGCACAGATACGCAGTATTTT. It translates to CASSSSSGGAVGTDTQYF.

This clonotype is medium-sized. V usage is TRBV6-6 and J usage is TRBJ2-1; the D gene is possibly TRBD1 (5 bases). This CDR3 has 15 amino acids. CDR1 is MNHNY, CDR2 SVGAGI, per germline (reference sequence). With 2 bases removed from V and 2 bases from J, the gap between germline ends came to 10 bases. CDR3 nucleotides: TGTGCCAGCAGTTACGGACAATCAGCCTACAATGAGCAGTTCTTC. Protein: CASSYGQSAYNEQFF.

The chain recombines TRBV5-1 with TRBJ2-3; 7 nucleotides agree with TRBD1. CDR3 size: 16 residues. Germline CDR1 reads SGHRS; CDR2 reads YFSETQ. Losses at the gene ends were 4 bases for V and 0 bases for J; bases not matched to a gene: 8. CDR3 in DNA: TGCGCCAGCAGCACAGGACAGGCTACTAGCACAGATACGCAGTATTTT. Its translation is CASSTGQATSTDTQYF.